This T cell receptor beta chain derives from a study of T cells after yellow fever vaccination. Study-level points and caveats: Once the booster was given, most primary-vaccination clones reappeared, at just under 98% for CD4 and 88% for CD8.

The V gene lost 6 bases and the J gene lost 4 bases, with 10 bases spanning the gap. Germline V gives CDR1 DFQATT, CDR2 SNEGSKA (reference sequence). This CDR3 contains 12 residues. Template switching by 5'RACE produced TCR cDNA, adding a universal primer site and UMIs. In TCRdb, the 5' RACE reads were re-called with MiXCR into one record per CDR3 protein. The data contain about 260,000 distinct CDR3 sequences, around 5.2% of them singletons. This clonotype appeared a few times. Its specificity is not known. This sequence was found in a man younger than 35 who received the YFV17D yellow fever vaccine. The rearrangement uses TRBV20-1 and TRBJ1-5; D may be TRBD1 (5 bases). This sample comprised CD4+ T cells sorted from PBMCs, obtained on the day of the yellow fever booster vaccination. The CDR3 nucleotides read TGCAGTGCGAGTCAGGGAAATCAGCCCCAGCATTTT. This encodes CSASQGNQPQHF.